This entry describes one T cell receptor (beta chain). Its antigen remains undetermined. No much larger clonotype is one base removed from it; base qualities were not supplied. The data were obtained in a study of vaccination and CD4 T cells after COVID-19 (dated by TCRdb to 2021 to 2024). As for the study more broadly: Every convalescent patient had a positive nasal swab PCR test for SARS-CoV-2, with mild disease in roughly 10 patients and severe disease in one. Six males and four females were included in the convalescent cohort, with two Hispanic individuals, seven Caucasians, two Asians and one multiracial person represented. Each participant got two doses of either the Pfizer-BioNTech BNT162b2 vaccine (n=8) or the Moderna mRNA-1273 vaccine (n=2). Post-COVID blood samples were collected from convalescent patients a median of approximately 100 days after diagnosis, with a range of about 30 to 180 days. Post-vaccine blood samples were collected a median of about 69 days after the second vaccine dose, ranging from roughly 13 to 241 days. Culture stimuli were overlapping spike peptide pools from SARS-CoV-2 and from the common cold coronaviruses HCoV-NL63, HCoV-OC43 and HCoV-229E. As controls, cultures received a CEFX viral epitope pool (the positive control), an HIV-1 Nef peptide pool (the negative control), or no peptide at all. The spike-specific CD4+ TCR repertoire was compared before and after mRNA vaccination in approximately ten COVID-19 convalescent patients and a handful of infection-naive healthy vaccine recipients. Overall study results and their limits: Of the vaccine-specific clones in convalescent patients, 304 of 307, or nearly all, reacted only to SARS-CoV-2 spike and did not cross-react with common cold coronaviruses. Although the median number of SARS-CoV-2-reactive clonotypes went up from 20 to 25 after infection to 35 to 40 after vaccination, the increase was not significant. Only a relatively small number of convalescent patients were included in the study, and early timepoints following natural infection were not analyzed. Among the post-vaccine SARS-CoV-2-reactive clones in convalescent patients, a median around 85% showed up only after vaccination, which suggests vaccine-specific priming.

In the paper's terms, the treatment or condition label means: approximately 10-day PBMC culture with coronavirus spike peptide pools or control peptides (ViraFEST assay). To expand antigen-specific T cells with peptide pools and then pick out the expanded clonotypes through TCR sequencing, the study relied on the ViraFEST assay. The convalescent patients' positive SARS-CoV-2 PCR tests fell between March and December 2020, which was before the Alpha, Beta and Delta variants emerged in the United States. Each well held millions of PBMCs cultured in IMDM containing roughly 5% human AB serum and approximately 9.6 IU/ml IL-2, with about 9.4 ug/ml peptide pools added. Half of the culture medium was replaced with fresh IL-2-containing medium on days 3 and 7. Once the cells had been in culture for less than 12 days, the EasySep CD4+ T cell isolation kit was used to isolate CD4+ T cells by negative selection. Ficoll-Paque Plus gradient centrifugation was used to isolate PBMCs from whole blood, and the isolated PBMCs were then either used fresh or cryopreserved at -140C. In general, triplicate wells were set up for every culture condition.

The library was obtained by PCR. DNA from cultured CD4+ T cells underwent TCR sequencing with the Oncomine TCR Beta short-read assay at the Johns Hopkins FTIC core. Genomic DNA was extracted from the cultured CD4+ T cells with the QIAamp micro DNA kit. Oncomine TCR Beta libraries made from cultured CD4+ T cells were pooled using unique dual indexes and sequenced on an Illumina iSeq 100. Under the source paper's analysis protocol: Non-productive sequences were removed, and CDR3s not starting with C, not ending with F or W, or shorter than 7 amino acids were discarded. Antigen-specific clonotypes were identified using the MANAFEST web application through comparison of peptide-stimulated wells with reference and other culture wells. An FDR below 0.05, an odds ratio above 5, and a productive frequency above 0.1% in at least two of three replicate wells were required for clones to be considered positive. A clonotype was classed as cross-reactive if the clonotype showed significant expansion both in SARS-CoV-2 spike wells and in at least one common cold coronavirus spike condition. Levenshtein distances (stringdist) and unrooted phylogenetic trees (ape) in R version 3.6.1 were used to assess CDR3 homology. The public reads were reprocessed in TCRdb via fastp at Q25 and MiXCR, keeping in-frame beta chains. Rows merge per CDR3 protein into single entries with the most common DNA and genes. The V and J calls and clone size are TCRdb's, not the authors'. In this sample the table shows 20,000 to 25,000 distinct CDR3 sequences, over 50% of which occur a single time. Roughly 4% of the sample comes from the top ten.

V and J are truncated by 3 bases and 2 bases respectively, leaving an intervening sequence of 8 bases. The CDR3, cysteine through phenylalanine, is 13 amino acids long. Only CDR3 DNA remains: 39 bases, in frame from the first base. Looking up the germline V gene (reference sequence) yields CDR1 DFQATT and CDR2 SNEGSKA. Sequencing was done on a sample of CD4+ T cells from blood, cultured in vitro. Recombination connected TRBV20-1 to TRBJ1-3, with no confident D gene call. This clonotype was sampled from a human donor who had recovered from COVID-19. The CDR3 region has the sequence CSASNQPGNTIYF. The nucleotide sequence reads as follows: TGCAGTGCTAGCAACCAACCTGGAAACACCATATATTTT.